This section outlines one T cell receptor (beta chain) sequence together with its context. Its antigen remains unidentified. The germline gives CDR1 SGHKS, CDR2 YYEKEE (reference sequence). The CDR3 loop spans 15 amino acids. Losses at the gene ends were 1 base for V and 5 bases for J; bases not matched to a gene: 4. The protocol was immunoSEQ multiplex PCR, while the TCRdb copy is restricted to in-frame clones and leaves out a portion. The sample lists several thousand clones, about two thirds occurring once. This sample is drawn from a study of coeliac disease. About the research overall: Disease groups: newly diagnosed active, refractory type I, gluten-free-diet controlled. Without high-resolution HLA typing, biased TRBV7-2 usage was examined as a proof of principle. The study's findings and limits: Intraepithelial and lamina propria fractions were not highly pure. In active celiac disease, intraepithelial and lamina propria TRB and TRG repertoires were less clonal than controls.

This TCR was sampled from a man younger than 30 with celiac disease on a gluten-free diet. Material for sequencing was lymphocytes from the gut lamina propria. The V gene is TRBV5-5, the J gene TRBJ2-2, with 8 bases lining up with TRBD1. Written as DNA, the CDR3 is TGTGCCAGCAGCTTGTTCACAGGGGGGACCGGGGAGCTGTTTTTT. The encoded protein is CASSLFTGGTGELFF.